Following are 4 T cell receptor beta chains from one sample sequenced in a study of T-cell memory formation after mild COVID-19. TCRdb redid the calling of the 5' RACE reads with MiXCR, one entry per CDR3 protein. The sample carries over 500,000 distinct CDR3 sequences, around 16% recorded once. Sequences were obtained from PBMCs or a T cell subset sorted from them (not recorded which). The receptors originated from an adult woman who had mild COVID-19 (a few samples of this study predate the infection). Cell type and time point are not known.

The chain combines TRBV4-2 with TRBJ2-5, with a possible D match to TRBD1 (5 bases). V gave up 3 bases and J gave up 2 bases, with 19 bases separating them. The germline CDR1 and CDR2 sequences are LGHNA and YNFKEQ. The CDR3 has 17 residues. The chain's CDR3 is CASSHPTETRSQETQYF. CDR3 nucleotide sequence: TGTGCCAGCAGCCACCCGACAGAAACCAGATCTCAAGAGACCCAGTACTTC.

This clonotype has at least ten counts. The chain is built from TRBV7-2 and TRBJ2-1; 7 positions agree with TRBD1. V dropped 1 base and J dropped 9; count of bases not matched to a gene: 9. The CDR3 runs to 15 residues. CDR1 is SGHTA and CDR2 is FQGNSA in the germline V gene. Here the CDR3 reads CASSLVQGPFSEQFF. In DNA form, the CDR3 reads TGTGCCAGCAGCTTAGTACAGGGGCCCTTCAGTGAGCAGTTCTTC.

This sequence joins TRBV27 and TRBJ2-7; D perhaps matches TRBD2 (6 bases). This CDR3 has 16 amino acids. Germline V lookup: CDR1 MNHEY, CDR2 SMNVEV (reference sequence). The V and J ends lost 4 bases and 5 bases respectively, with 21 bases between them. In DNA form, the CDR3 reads TGTGCCAGCAGTTGGCCGGAGGGAATAGGTCGGGACGAGCAGTACGTC. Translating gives CASSWPEGIGRDEQYV.

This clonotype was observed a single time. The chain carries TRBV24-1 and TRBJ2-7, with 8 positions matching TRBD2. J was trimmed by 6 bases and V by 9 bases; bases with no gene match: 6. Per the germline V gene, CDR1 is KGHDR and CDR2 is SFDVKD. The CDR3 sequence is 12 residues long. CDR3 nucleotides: TGTGCCACCTCTGCGGGGGGCGGCGAGCAGTACTTC. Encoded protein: CATSAGGGEQYF.